The 16 T cell receptor beta chains in this list originate from one sample, sequenced in a study of a mutant IDH1 vaccine in newly diagnosed glioma. TCRdb's table, derived via immunoSEQ multiplex PCR, lists solely in-frame clones and lacks some. This table holds tens of thousands of clones, 75% to 85% found once. Regarding time point: week 35, safety follow-up. Every vaccine dose comprised 300 ug of mutant IDH1 20-mer peptide plus topical imiquimod. Antigens of these TCRs are unknown. Material: PBMCs, obtained from a glioma patient whose treatment included an IDH1 peptide vaccine. These receptor sequences come from a man aged 35 to 55 with glioma.

The chain employs TRBV28 and TRBJ1-1; D not certain. The CDR3 sequence is 12 residues long. Germline V lookup: CDR1 MDHEN, CDR2 SYDVKM. V lost 2 bases and J lost 10, with 11 bases in between. The CDR3 here is CASSLRRLGAFF. The CDR3 nucleotides are TGTGCCAGCAGTTTACGTCGCCTGGGAGCTTTCTTT.

The CDR3 sequence: CASSLFTSGGNEQFF. DNA of the CDR3: TGTGCCAGCAGCTTATTTACTAGCGGGGGTAATGAGCAGTTCTTC. The rearrangement uses TRBV7-2 and TRBJ2-1; the match to TRBD2 covers 11 bases. The CDR3 is made up of 15 amino acids. V shed 2 bases and J 7 bases; nucleotides not matched to a gene: 4. Germline values: CDR1 SGHTA, CDR2 FQGNSA.

This chain connects TRBV7-8 to TRBJ1-2; D remains unclear. Trimming shortened V by 3 bases and J by 7 bases, and 12 bases separated the two germline ends. CDR1 is SGHVS, CDR2 FQNEAQ, per germline. CDR3 length: 13 amino acids. This chain's CDR3 is CASSLEGRFGYTF. CDR3 sequence (DNA): TGTGCCAGCAGCTTGGAGGGCCGGTTTGGCTACACCTTC. The full variable domain, rest sourced from reference TRBV7-8 and TRBJ1-2, is GAGVSQSPRYKVAKRGQDVALRCDPISGHVSLFWYQQALGQGPEFLTYFQNEAQLDKSGLPSDRFFAERPEGSVSTLKIQRTQQEDSAVYLCASSLEGRFGYTFGSGTRLTVV.

Turning to this clone: Germline and junction disagree at one end, which may indicate a read error. The chain employs TRBV7-2 and TRBJ2-5, with D uncertain. Germline CDR1 is SGHTA and CDR2 is FQGNSA. The CDR3 length is 11 residues. CDR3 sequence: CVSSSLGIQYF. The CDR3 region has the DNA TGTGTCAGCAGCTCGTTGGGTATCCAGTACTTC. Complete variable domain (other parts from reference TRBV7-2 and TRBJ2-5): GAGVSQSPSNKVTEKGKDVELRCDPISGHTALYWYRQSLGQGLEFLIYFQGNSAPDKSGLPSDRFSAERTGGSVSTLTIQRTQQEDSAVYLCVSSSLGIQYFGPGTRLLVL.

V is TRBV18 and J is TRBJ2-7, with TRBD1 matching over 9 bases. The CDR3 has 14 residues. V shed 3 bases and J 3 bases; nucleotides not matched to a gene: 3. Looked up from germline, CDR1 is KGHSH and CDR2 is LQKENI. Here the CDR3 DNA reads TGTGCCAGCTCACCGGGGACAGGGATCTACGAGCAGTACTTC. Its protein is CASSPGTGIYEQYF.

The chain has TRBV12-5 and TRBJ1-4; no firm D call. The ends were cut back, 0 bases at V and 8 bases at J, with 19 bases in the middle. The germline V gene has CDR1 LGHNT and CDR2 FRNRAP. This CDR3 has 17 amino acids. The CDR3 region has the DNA TGTGCTAGTGGTTTGGTCTCCGGCCGGGATGGGAAGGAAAAACTGTTTTTT. The encoded protein is CASGLVSGRDGKEKLFF.

CDR3 sequence: CASSKTGPRNTEAFF. CDR3 DNA sequence: TGTGCCAGTAGTAAGACAGGGCCTCGGAACACTGAAGCTTTCTTT. J is TRBJ1-1 and V is TRBV19; 7 bases fit TRBD1. CDR3 length: 15 amino acids. Germline trimming cut 4 bases from V and 1 base from J; bases unmatched to any gene: 6. Per germline, CDR1 LNHDA and CDR2 SQIVND (reference sequence).

The CDR3 region has the DNA TGTGCCAGCAGCCTCGCTAGCGGGGGGGCAGGTGAGCAGTTCTTC. This codes for CASSLASGGAGEQFF. The genes are TRBV6-6 and TRBJ2-1; TRBD2 aligns across 12 bases. The CDR3 is made up of 15 amino acids. Germline V gene lookup returns CDR1 MNHNY and CDR2 SVGAGI (reference sequence). V trimming: 6 bases; J trimming: 9 bases; junction bases outside the gene matches: 9.

V is TRBV4-1 and J is TRBJ1-5; 7 bases match TRBD1. Trimming at V came to 6 bases and at J to 5 bases, leaving 7 bases not matched to a gene. The CDR3 loop spans 14 amino acids. CDR1 is MGHRA, CDR2 YSYEKL, per germline. CDR3 region: CASSSGTAYQPQHF. CDR3 coding DNA: TGCGCCAGCAGTTCCGGGACAGCTTATCAGCCCCAGCATTTT.

The chain employs TRBV5-1 and TRBJ2-1, with a weak D call TRBD2 (7 bases). Per the germline V gene, CDR1 is SGHRS and CDR2 is YFSETQ. Trimming took off 6 bases at V and 8 bases at J, with 21 bases between the two ends. CDR3 size: 15 residues. CDR3 amino acids: CASIRWGGNLDEQFF. The CDR3 DNA sequence: TGCGCCAGCATCCGGTGGGGGGGCAATTTAGATGAGCAGTTCTTC.

The rearrangement uses TRBV4-3 and TRBJ2-1, with 10 bases that match TRBD2. V lost 4 bases, J lost 3 bases, and 6 bases stayed unmatched. In germline, CDR1 is LGHNA, CDR2 YSLEER. The CDR3 loop spans 16 amino acids. The CDR3 spells CASSPNLAGDYNEQFF. DNA for the CDR3: TGCGCCAGCAGCCCCAACCTAGCGGGAGACTACAATGAGCAGTTCTTC.

V usage is TRBV9 and J usage is TRBJ1-2; 9 nucleotides line up with TRBD1. The germline gives CDR1 SGDLS, CDR2 YYNGEE. This CDR3 is 15 amino acids long. V was pared by 0 bases and J by 5 bases, with 5 bases of the junction left unmatched. This chain's CDR3 is CASSVEGGTGYGYTF. The DNA for the CDR3 is TGTGCCAGCAGCGTAGAAGGGGGGACAGGGTATGGCTACACCTTC.

This chain uses TRBV28 with TRBJ1-1, with D possibly being TRBD1 (5 bases). Looked up from germline, CDR1 is MDHEN and CDR2 is SYDVKM. Between the trimmed V and J ends, which lost 2 bases and 5 bases, there was a span of 9 bases. The CDR3 has 13 amino acids. CDR3 region: CASSLRGGTEAFF. The CDR3 DNA sequence: TGTGCCAGCAGTTTACGGGGGGGGACTGAAGCTTTCTTT.

The V gene is TRBV6-1, the J gene TRBJ2-5; D is perhaps TRBD2 (6 bases). The germline gives CDR1 MNHNS, CDR2 SASEGT. Trimming shortened V by 4 bases and J by 5 bases, and 17 bases separated the two germline ends. The CDR3 totals 15 residues. CDR3 sequence: CASSGDFLDTETQYF. The CDR3 coding sequence is TGTGCCAGCAGTGGGGACTTCTTAGATACGGAGACCCAGTACTTC.

This chain uses TRBV11-2 with TRBJ2-3, with 7 bases fitting TRBD2. Germline V CDR1 and CDR2: SGHAT, FQNNGV. This CDR3 is 15 amino acids long. The ends lost 1 base at V and 4 bases at J; junction bases unmatched: 5. The CDR3, as DNA: TGTGCCAGCAGCTTAGCAGCGGGAAGGGCAGATACGCAGTATTTT. Amino acids: CASSLAAGRADTQYF.

The chain uses TRBV7-8 and TRBJ1-3; tentatively, D is TRBD1 (6 bases). V gave up 3 bases and J gave up 2 bases, with 20 bases separating them. CDR3 length: 18 amino acids. Germline CDR1 and CDR2: SGHVS and FQNEAQ. The CDR3 region is CASSFLPSRAGAGNTIYF. CDR3 in DNA: TGTGCCAGCAGCTTCCTTCCTTCTCGGGCAGGGGCTGGAAACACCATATATTTT.